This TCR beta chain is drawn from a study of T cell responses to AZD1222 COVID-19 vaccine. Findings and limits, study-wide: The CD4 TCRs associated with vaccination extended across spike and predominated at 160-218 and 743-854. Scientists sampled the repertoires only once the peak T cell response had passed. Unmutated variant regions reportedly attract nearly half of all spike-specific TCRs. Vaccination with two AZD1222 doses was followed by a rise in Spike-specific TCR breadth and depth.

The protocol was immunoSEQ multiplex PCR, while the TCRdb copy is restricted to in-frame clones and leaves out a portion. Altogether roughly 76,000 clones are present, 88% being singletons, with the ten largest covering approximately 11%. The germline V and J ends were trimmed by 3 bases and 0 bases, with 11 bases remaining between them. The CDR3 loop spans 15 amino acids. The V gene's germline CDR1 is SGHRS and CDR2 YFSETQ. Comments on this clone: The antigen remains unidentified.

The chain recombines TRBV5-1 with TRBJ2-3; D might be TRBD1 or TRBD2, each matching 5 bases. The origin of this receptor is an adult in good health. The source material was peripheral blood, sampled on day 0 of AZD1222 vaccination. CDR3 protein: CASSSSGTSTDTQYF. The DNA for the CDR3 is TGCGCCAGCAGCTCCTCCGGGACGAGCACAGATACGCAGTATTTT. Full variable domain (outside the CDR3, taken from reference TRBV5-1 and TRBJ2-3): KAGVTQTPRYLIKTRGQQVTLSCSPISGHRSVSWYQQTPGQGLQFLFEYFSETQRNKGNFPGRFSGRQFSNSRSEMNVSTLELGDSALYLCASSSSGTSTDTQYFGPGTRLTVL.